This T cell receptor (beta chain) was sequenced during a study of OX40 agonist ivuxolimab in advanced cancers. The overall study: Each patient was given ivuxolimab into a vein every 2 weeks, at 0.01 to 10 mg/kg.

Sequenced by immunoSEQ multiplex PCR; TCRdb stores in-frame clones only, minus some. The sample holds approximately 67,000 clones, 80% to 95% seen once. This CDR3 has 14 amino acids. V lost 0 bases and J 3 bases, leaving 9 bases between the germline ends. Germline CDR1 and CDR2: SGHNT and YYREEE (reference sequence). Autoimmune disease history or systemic immunosuppression led to patients being barred. The TCR originated in an adult with an advanced solid tumor such as melanoma, head and neck, liver or kidney cancer. The V and J genes are TRBV5-4 and TRBJ1-1, with a tentative D call TRBD1 (5 bases). The sample was CD4+ or CD8+ T cells sorted from blood, taken in a trial of the OX40 agonist ivuxolimab. CDR3 in DNA: TGTGCCAGCAGCTTGGTTTCAGGGCACACTGAAGCTTTCTTT. Its protein product is CASSLVSGHTEAFF.